This section outlines one T cell receptor (beta chain) sequence together with its context. This specimen belongs to a study of regulatory and conventional T cells in RAG deficiency. The protocol was immunoSEQ multiplex PCR, while the TCRdb copy is restricted to in-frame clones and leaves out a portion. Of 7,000 to 8,500 clones in the sample, approximately 90% were seen once. Regulatory T cells were sorted from blood as CD4+ CD25-high CD127-low cells. Germline values: CDR1 LNHDA, CDR2 SQIVND (reference sequence). Trimming left V 10 bases short and J 0 bases short, with 15 bases between. The CDR3 spans 14 residues. The sample was also linked to a second study, of regulatory T cells. That paper states: Amplification used 52 TRBV primers and 13 TRBJ primers.

Sequencing input: CD127- CD25+ CD4+ Tregs sorted from blood. The TCR was taken from a human donor in good health. V is TRBV19 and J is TRBJ1-2, with a tentative D call TRBD1 (5 bases). The CDR3 region is CATQGPRTNYGYTF. CDR3 bases: TGTGCCACCCAGGGTCCGAGGACTAACTATGGCTACACCTTC.